This T cell receptor beta chain derives from a study of cytomegalovirus exposure and HLA in healthy donors. Concerning this clone itself: Its specificity is not known.

The roughly 120-subject validation cohort, separate from the roughly 700-subject first cohort, included the donors. The repertoire was sequenced with immunoSEQ multiplex PCR; TCRdb's copy has only in-frame clones and lacks some. Seen here are 130,000 or so clones, just under 90% observed once, and the top ten hold around 5.9%. J gave up 3 bases and V 3 bases, and 8 bases lay outside the gene matches. The CDR3 runs to 15 residues. The V gene's germline CDR1 is LNHDA and CDR2 SQIVND (reference sequence). Findings and caveats of the study: A classifier reportedly called cytomegalovirus status with high sensitivity and specificity.

The clonotype was recovered from a woman in her 30s in good health and CMV-seropositive. The specimen was PBMCs. This chain connects TRBV19 to TRBJ2-7; 7 nucleotides align to TRBD2. The CDR3 DNA sequence: TGTGCCAGTAGTATCTCCGCCAGCGGGAACTACGAGCAGTACTTC. It encodes CASSISASGNYEQYF.